These 17 T cell receptor beta chains were sequenced from one sample in a study of OX40 agonist ivuxolimab in advanced cancers. Some clones are missing from TCRdb's copy, which holds only in-frame ones; the method was immunoSEQ multiplex PCR. The data hold roughly 68,000 clones, with 85% to 90% observed a single time. The specimen comprised CD4+ or CD8+ T cells sorted from blood, sampled in a trial of the OX40 agonist ivuxolimab. The origin of the receptors is an adult with an advanced solid tumor such as melanoma, head and neck, liver or kidney cancer.

The rearrangement joins TRBV5-1 to TRBJ2-2; D is ambiguous. Germline CDR1 SGHRS, CDR2 YFSETQ. The CDR3 is 13 residues long. Trimming pared 4 bases from V and 6 bases from J, leaving 10 bases between. The CDR3 spells CASSPLVAGELFF. CDR3 DNA: TGCGCCAGCAGCCCTCTCGTAGCCGGGGAGCTGTTTTTT. Filled out from reference TRBV5-1 and TRBJ2-2, the complete variable domain reads KAGVTQTPRYLIKTRGQQVTLSCSPISGHRSVSWYQQTPGQGLQFLFEYFSETQRNKGNFPGRFSGRQFSNSRSEMNVSTLELGDSALYLCASSPLVAGELFFGEGSRLTVL.

This clone was seen only once. This chain joins TRBV5-1 and TRBJ2-3; maybe TRBD2 (6 bases). Germline assignment: CDR1 SGHRS and CDR2 YFSETQ. The V end lost 4 bases, the J end lost 2 bases, and 14 bases lay between the germline ends. This CDR3 comprises 15 residues. The CDR3 loop is CASSREGLLTDTQYF. In DNA, the CDR3 is TGCGCCAGCAGCCGTGAGGGACTCCTCACAGATACGCAGTATTTT.

A single count supports this clone. This rearrangement joins TRBV9 to TRBJ2-1; 9 positions agree with TRBD2. This CDR3 contains 15 residues. CDR1 SGDLS and CDR2 YYNGEE come from the germline V gene. V lost 5 bases to trimming and J lost 0 bases; unmatched junction nucleotides: 3. CDR3 protein: CASSSSGTSYNEQFF. The CDR3 DNA reads TGTGCCAGCAGTTCTAGCGGGACCTCCTACAATGAGCAGTTCTTC.

In DNA form, the CDR3 reads TGTGCCAGCTCATCGTCGCTCACAGATACGCAGTATTTT. Translation: CASSSSLTDTQYF. The rearrangement links TRBV7-9 to TRBJ2-3, with no clear D. CDR1 is SEHNR, CDR2 FQNEAQ, per germline (reference sequence). This CDR3 region has 13 residues. V dropped 8 bases and J dropped 2 bases, with 11 bases sitting between them.

J is TRBJ2-7 and V is TRBV29-1; tentatively, D is TRBD1 (6 bases). V dropped 6 bases and J dropped 3 bases, with 12 bases sitting between them. This CDR3 contains 12 residues. Germline assignment: CDR1 SQVTM and CDR2 ANQGSEA. The DNA for the CDR3 is TGCAGCGTCCCCGGGACAAGCTACGAGCAGTACTTC. Translating gives CSVPGTSYEQYF.

The chain employs TRBV25-1 and TRBJ2-2; D is undetermined. Germline V lookup: CDR1 MGHDK, CDR2 SYGVNS. V was trimmed by 8 bases and J by 4 bases, leaving 5 bases between them. The CDR3 runs 11 residues. CDR3 sequence (DNA): TGTGCCAGCCGAAGCACCGGGGAGCTGTTTTTT. This codes for CASRSTGELFF.

The chain recombines TRBV27 with TRBJ2-1; a weak D match, TRBD2 (5 bases). The CDR3 sequence is 16 residues long. In germline, CDR1 is MNHEY, CDR2 SMNVEV (reference sequence). V was clipped by 5 bases and J by 0 bases, with 14 bases between them. Here the CDR3 reads CASSGDSVGSYNEQFF. The CDR3 coding sequence is TGTGCCAGCAGTGGGGATAGCGTGGGCTCCTACAATGAGCAGTTCTTC.

CDR3 DNA sequence: TGTGCCAGCAGCTTAATCCGGGCAGGGCCCCAGCATTTT. This translates into CASSLIRAGPQHF. This rearrangement joins TRBV11-2 to TRBJ1-5; unclear D gene. V shed 2 bases and J shed 9 bases, with 11 bases lying between them. Germline V lookup: CDR1 SGHAT, CDR2 FQNNGV. The CDR3 extends over 13 amino acids.

V gene TRBV6-5 combines with J gene TRBJ1-1; D call uncertain. Germline V lookup: CDR1 MNHEY, CDR2 SVGAGI. The V gene lost 4 bases and the J gene lost 2 bases, with 8 bases spanning the gap. The CDR3 covers 13 residues. The CDR3 spells CASSWGENTEAFF. The CDR3 DNA reads TGTGCCAGCAGTTGGGGAGAAAACACTGAAGCTTTCTTT.

V gene TRBV9 combines with J gene TRBJ2-2; the D gene is possibly TRBD2 (6 bases). The CDR3 extends over 17 amino acids. V was cut by 4 bases and J by 0 bases, with 16 bases left in between. Germline V gives CDR1 SGDLS, CDR2 YYNGEE. The CDR3 sequence is CASSPVIAVPNTGELFF. The DNA of the CDR3 is TGTGCCAGCAGCCCGGTGATAGCGGTCCCGAACACCGGGGAGCTGTTTTTT.

The gene calls are TRBV9 and TRBJ1-2, with D possibly being TRBD1 (6 bases). The CDR3 is made up of 12 amino acids. The V and J ends lost 7 bases and 8 bases respectively, with 15 bases between them. Germline lookup yields CDR1 SGDLS and CDR2 YYNGEE. CDR3 in DNA: TGTGCCAGCTCTACAGGGAGCGTAGGCTACACCTTC. This gives the protein CASSTGSVGYTF.

This rearrangement joins TRBV9 to TRBJ1-2; 8 bases line up with TRBD1. Trimming at V came to 3 bases and at J to 7 bases, leaving 14 bases not matched to a gene. This CDR3 region has 16 residues. CDR1 is SGDLS, CDR2 YYNGEE, per germline. The CDR3 loop is CASSARTGHRLGGYTF. The CDR3 coding sequence is TGTGCCAGCAGCGCGAGGACAGGGCATAGGCTTGGTGGCTACACCTTC.

The chain is built from TRBV7-8 and TRBJ2-1; 9 positions match TRBD2. CDR3 length: 13 residues. The germline V gene has CDR1 SGHVS and CDR2 FQNEAQ. Germline trimming cut 5 bases from V and 6 bases from J; bases unmatched to any gene: 2. DNA for the CDR3: TGTGCCAGCAGCCGCGGGGGGGCCAATGAGCAGTTCTTC. Amino acid sequence: CASSRGGANEQFF.

This clone was observed a handful of times. This chain joins TRBV18 and TRBJ1-1, with unresolved D. Germline-derived CDR1 and CDR2 are KGHSH and LQKENI. V was clipped by 2 bases and J by 1 base, with 5 bases between them. The CDR3 totals 13 residues. The CDR3 loop reads CASSPDGNTEAFF. In DNA form, the CDR3 reads TGTGCCAGCTCACCAGACGGGAACACTGAAGCTTTCTTT.

This clone was observed once. This rearrangement joins TRBV10-2 to TRBJ2-1; D is possibly TRBD2 (6 bases). Between the trimmed V and J ends, which lost 6 bases and 9 bases, there was a span of 12 bases. The germline V gene encodes CDR1 WSHSY and CDR2 SAAADI. This CDR3 is built from 12 residues. The CDR3 DNA follows: TGCGCCAGCAGGGGGGACGGGGGTGAGCAGTTCTTC. Protein sequence: CASRGDGGEQFF.

This clone occurred once. The chain is built from TRBV9 and TRBJ2-7; D is perhaps TRBD1 or TRBD2 (6 bases each). Germline loops: CDR1 SGDLS, CDR2 YYNGEE. This CDR3 has 15 residues. V was shortened by 0 bases and J by 6 bases, with 16 bases between the two germline ends. The CDR3 spells CASSVGIGGIGEQYF. As DNA, the CDR3 is TGTGCCAGCAGCGTAGGTATCGGGGGCATAGGCGAGCAGTACTTC. The full variable domain, completed using reference TRBV9 and TRBJ2-7, is DSGVTQTPKHLITATGQRVTLRCSPRSGDLSVYWYQQSLDQGLQFLIQYYNGEERAKGNILERFSAQQFPDLHSELNLSSLELGDSALYFCASSVGIGGIGEQYFGPGTRLTVT.

V usage is TRBV7-3 and J usage is TRBJ2-1, with a weak D call TRBD2 (6 bases). This CDR3 region has 15 residues. Germline loops: CDR1 SGHTA, CDR2 FQGTGA. V was clipped by 1 base and J by 2 bases, with 9 bases between them. CDR3 sequence reads: CASSLSAGTYNEQFF. Here the CDR3 DNA reads TGTGCCAGCAGCTTAAGCGCGGGAACCTACAATGAGCAGTTCTTC.